Shown below are 22 T cell receptor beta chains from a single sample sequenced in a study of cytomegalovirus exposure and HLA in healthy donors. The PCR was carried out with 60 Vbeta primers and 13 Jbeta primers. Using immunoSEQ multiplex PCR, the repertoire was profiled, and TCRdb retains in-frame clones only, with some absent. The sample lists approximately 72,000 clones, approximately 78% occurring once. Source material: PBMCs. These receptors were taken from a man between 18 and 29 years old in good health and CMV-seronegative.

V usage is TRBV19 and J usage is TRBJ1-5, with D unclear. The CDR3 consists of 17 residues. The V gene lost 5 bases and the J gene lost 0 bases, with 17 bases spanning the gap. Germline loops: CDR1 LNHDA, CDR2 SQIVND (reference sequence). This CDR3 reads CASSGREIGGSNQPQHF. The CDR3 DNA follows: TGTGCCAGTAGTGGGAGGGAGATAGGTGGTAGCAATCAGCCCCAGCATTTT.

Regarding this clone: At one end the junction does not follow the germline gene, possibly because of a read error. This chain uses TRBV7-7 with TRBJ1-2, with D perhaps TRBD1 (5 bases). In germline, CDR1 is SSHAT, CDR2 FNYEAQ (reference sequence). This CDR3 is built from 14 residues. The CDR3 is CASSLSGGEWGYTF. The CDR3, as DNA: TGTGCTAGCAGCTTAAGTGGGGGGGAGTGGGGCTACACCTTC.

The chain combines TRBV29-1 with TRBJ2-1; 9 nucleotides agree with TRBD1. V shed 1 base and J 6 bases; nucleotides not matched to a gene: 10. The CDR3 runs 16 residues. Germline V CDR1 and CDR2: SQVTM, ANQGSEA. For the CDR3, the DNA is TGCAGCGTTGAAGGCGGTACAGGGGGCGGCCCCAATGAGCAGTTCTTC. It translates to CSVEGGTGGGPNEQFF.

J is TRBJ2-7 and V is TRBV5-1, with 8 bases identical to TRBD1. This CDR3 region has 16 residues. Losses at the gene ends were 2 bases for V and 0 bases for J; bases not matched to a gene: 7. The germline CDR1 and CDR2 sequences are SGHRS and YFSETQ. CDR3 DNA sequence: TGCGCCAGCAGCTTAGGACAGGGCGTTAGCTCCTACGAGCAGTACTTC. Amino acid sequence: CASSLGQGVSSYEQYF.

This clone was detected only a few times. One end of the junction is discordant with germline, which a read error may explain. The rearrangement joins TRBV19 to TRBJ1-2; D remains unclear. This CDR3 region has 15 residues. Germline V gene data show CDR1 as LNHDA and CDR2 as SQIVND (reference sequence). This CDR3 reads CASSMENGFNYGYNF. CDR3 DNA: TGTGCCAGTAGTATGGAAAACGGGTTTAACTATGGCTACAACTTC.

V is TRBV4-3 and J is TRBJ2-7; D might be TRBD2 (5 bases). The CDR3 has 15 residues. In germline, CDR1 is LGHNA, CDR2 YSLEER. The ends were cut back, 4 bases at V and 2 bases at J, with 15 bases in the middle. In DNA, the CDR3 is TGCGCCAGCAGCCGGACGGACTCCGAACCCTACGAGCAGTACTTC. Translating gives CASSRTDSEPYEQYF.

The chain links TRBV28 to TRBJ2-1, with D unclear. The CDR3 has 13 amino acids. Germline CDR1 reads MDHEN; CDR2 reads SYDVKM. V dropped 2 bases and J dropped 5 bases, with 7 bases sitting between them. The CDR3: CASSLGPHNEQFF. As DNA, the CDR3 is TGTGCCAGCAGTTTAGGGCCTCACAATGAGCAGTTCTTC.

The V and J genes are TRBV30 and TRBJ2-3; TRBD2 is a possible D gene (5 bases). Trimming took off 1 base at V and 2 bases at J, with 16 bases between the two ends. The CDR3 runs to 16 residues. Looked up from germline, CDR1 is GTSNPN and CDR2 is SVGIG (reference sequence). CDR3 DNA sequence: TGTGCCTGGAGTGCGGGAACGCGCGGATTCACAGATACGCAGTATTTT. It is translated as CAWSAGTRGFTDTQYF.

As for this clone: One junction end does not reproduce the germline sequence, and a read error may be involved. The chain is built from TRBV5-4 and TRBJ2-1; 10 positions agree with TRBD1. The CDR3 extends over 17 amino acids. The V gene's germline CDR1 is SGHNT and CDR2 YYREEE (reference sequence). CDR3 nucleotides: TGTGACAGCAGCCGACAGGGGGCGCCGCCCTCCTACAATGAGCAGTTCTTC. Protein product: CDSSRQGAPPSYNEQFF.

This sequence joins TRBV5-4 and TRBJ1-2; TRBD1 matches 11 bases. Per the germline V gene, CDR1 is SGHNT and CDR2 is YYREEE (reference sequence). The junction had 2 bases not matched to a gene; V was cut back by 0 bases and J by 4 bases. This CDR3 comprises 15 residues. The CDR3 sequence is CASSLAGTGGYGYTF. The DNA of the CDR3 is TGTGCCAGCAGCTTGGCTGGGACAGGGGGCTATGGCTACACCTTC.

The chain uses TRBV6-1 and TRBJ1-6; TRBD1 is a possible D gene (6 bases). The CDR3 has 17 amino acids. The V end lost 3 bases, the J end lost 2 bases, and 14 bases lay between the germline ends. Germline CDR1 MNHNS, CDR2 SASEGT. The CDR3 bases are TGTGCCAGCAGTGAGGAGGACAGATTTCCCTATAATTCACCCCTCCACTTT. It yields the protein CASSEEDRFPYNSPLHF.

The rearrangement joins TRBV28 to TRBJ2-3; weak D call: TRBD2 (7 bases). Germline V gene sequence: CDR1 MDHEN, CDR2 SYDVKM. V was pared by 10 bases and J by 0 bases, with 14 bases between. CDR3 length equals 14 residues. CDR3 region: CATLSGGSTDTQYF. The CDR3 nucleotides read TGTGCCACGTTATCGGGGGGCAGCACAGATACGCAGTATTTT.

The chain uses TRBV13 and TRBJ2-5, with D possibly TRBD2 on 5 matching bases. V lost 1 base and J 7 bases, leaving 19 bases between the germline ends. The CDR3 has 16 amino acids. Germline CDR1 reads PRHDT; CDR2 reads FYEKMQ (reference sequence). CDR3 in DNA: TGTGCCAGCAGCTTAGTTAGCATCGCGGGTACACGGACCCAGTACTTC. It yields the protein CASSLVSIAGTRTQYF.

The chain is built from TRBV9 and TRBJ1-5, with D uncertain. V lost 3 bases to trimming and J lost 4 bases, with 8 bases between them. The CDR3 has 13 residues. CDR1 and CDR2 (germline): SGDLS, YYNGEE. In DNA, the CDR3 is TGTGCCAGCAGCGCCGGGAATAATCAGCCCCAGCATTTT. It is translated as CASSAGNNQPQHF.

The chain employs TRBV28 and TRBJ2-3; D possibly corresponds to TRBD1 (5 bases). The CDR3 has 12 residues. The V end lost 5 bases, the J end lost 7 bases, and 10 bases lay between the germline ends. CDR1 is MDHEN, CDR2 SYDVKM, per germline. As DNA, the CDR3 is TGTGCCAGCAGTCCGGACATCAATACGCAGTATTTT. Translating gives CASSPDINTQYF.

DNA for the CDR3: TGTGCCAGCAGTTTGAGAGCTAGCGGGGGGAGAGATACGCAGTATTTT. It codes for CASSLRASGGRDTQYF. The chain combines TRBV28 with TRBJ2-3; 11 positions match TRBD2. The CDR3 runs to 16 residues. Trimming removed 3 bases from V and 5 bases from J; junction bases left unmatched: 7. Germline CDR1 MDHEN, CDR2 SYDVKM.

To note about this clone: A read error may account for a junction end that differs from germline. This rearrangement joins TRBV7-7 to TRBJ2-1, with 12 bases lining up with TRBD1. This CDR3 contains 15 residues. Germline CDR1 SSHAT, CDR2 FNYEAQ (reference sequence). In DNA form, the CDR3 reads TGTGCTAGCAGCTTAGGGGACAGGGGGCAAAATGAGCAGTTCTTC. This encodes CASSLGDRGQNEQFF.

The V and J genes are TRBV28 and TRBJ2-7; 7 nucleotides line up with TRBD2. The J segment lost 3 bases and the V segment lost 6 bases, leaving 8 bases of the junction unmatched. The CDR3 sequence is 14 residues long. The germline gives CDR1 MDHEN, CDR2 SYDVKM. The CDR3 DNA is TGTGCCAGCAGACCTCTAGCGGATTACTACGAGCAGTACTTC. Translating it yields CASRPLADYYEQYF.

This rearrangement joins TRBV5-1 to TRBJ2-7, with a possible D match to TRBD2 (5 bases). This CDR3 spans 12 amino acids. V lost 8 bases to trimming and J lost 3 bases, with 12 bases between them. Germline assignment: CDR1 SGHRS and CDR2 YFSETQ. The CDR3 here is CASMAEGYEQYF. The CDR3 coding sequence is TGCGCCAGTATGGCTGAGGGCTACGAGCAGTACTTC.

There are a few counts of this clone. The rearrangement uses TRBV4-1 and TRBJ1-4; the D gene is possibly TRBD1 (5 bases). V was pared by 6 bases and J by 3 bases, with 17 bases between. The CDR3 runs 16 residues. Germline V gene sequence: CDR1 MGHRA, CDR2 YSYEKL. CDR3 DNA: TGCGCCAGCAGTCCCAAGGCAGGGAGGCCTAATGAAAAACTGTTTTTT. Translated: CASSPKAGRPNEKLFF.

The table lists this clone with a count of one. The chain couples TRBV7-9 to TRBJ1-1; possibly TRBD1 for D (5 bases). The CDR3 contains 13 residues. The V gene's germline CDR1 is SEHNR and CDR2 FQNEAQ (reference sequence). The germline V and J ends were trimmed by 7 bases and 0 bases, with 9 bases remaining between them. CDR3 in DNA: TGTGCCAGCATGGGGGGGATGAACACTGAAGCTTTCTTT. Translated, it gives CASMGGMNTEAFF.

The chain joins TRBV5-6 to TRBJ2-7; 7 nucleotides line up with TRBD2. The CDR3 length is 15 residues. V lost 5 bases to trimming and J lost 5 bases; unmatched junction nucleotides: 13. Germline V gene data show CDR1 as SGHDT and CDR2 as YYEEEE. This chain's CDR3 is CASSDNGLGGNEQYF. The CDR3 region has the DNA TGTGCCAGCAGTGACAATGGACTAGGCGGTAACGAGCAGTACTTC.